This T cell receptor (beta chain) was retrieved from a study of neurological immune-mediated disorders. With 10-nucleotide random UMIs included, cDNA was synthesized by 5'RACE. TCRdb itself ran the 5' RACE reads through MiXCR, one entry per CDR3 protein. The data hold some 38,000 distinct CDR3 sequences, with less than 5% observed a single time. The study built unsorted libraries from 2 million PBMCs kept at -80 C. CDR1 and CDR2 from the germline V gene are ENHRY and SYGVKD. The ends were cut back, 3 bases at V and 1 base at J, with 9 bases in the middle. The length of the CDR3 is 14 residues. The sequence was obtained from a man younger than 40 with multiple sclerosis. Source material: PBMCs. V and J are TRBV10-3 and TRBJ1-1; no firm D call. This chain's CDR3 is CAISDGWENTEAFF. The CDR3 DNA reads as TGTGCCATCAGTGATGGGTGGGAGAACACTGAAGCTTTCTTT.